Below are 7 T cell receptor beta chains sequenced from a single sample in a study of blood T cells in healthy people across ages. PCR was performed a second time for 7 to 11 cycles using a sample-barcoded 5' primer and a J-beta primer mix. TCRdb re-called the 5' RACE reads through MiXCR, storing one row per CDR3 protein. The table has about 970,000 distinct CDR3 sequences, roughly 51% seen once; the top ten hold roughly a fifth. Sequenced sample: blood. All receptors derive from a woman aged 55-69 years in good health.

The chain has TRBV4-1 and TRBJ2-3, with TRBD1 identical over 7 bases. The trim removed 1 base at V and 5 bases at J, leaving 12 bases unmatched. Per the germline V gene, CDR1 is MGHRA and CDR2 is YSYEKL. This CDR3 spans 17 amino acids. CDR3 in amino acids: CASSQVARQGGGDTQYF. CDR3 coding DNA: TGCGCCAGCAGCCAAGTAGCCCGACAGGGTGGTGGAGATACGCAGTATTTT.

The chain employs TRBV30 and TRBJ2-5; D perhaps matches TRBD2 (5 bases). The DNA matches TRBJ2-7 better at its end, which makes the J call doubtful. The CDR3 is 11 residues long. CDR1 is GTSNPN, CDR2 SVGIG, per germline (reference sequence). The CDR3 DNA is TGTGCCTGGGCTCTAGCTGGCGAGCAGTACTTC. Translated: CAWALAGEQYF.

This clonotype was recorded once. V and J are TRBV28 and TRBJ2-7; D is possibly TRBD1 (6 bases). V was trimmed by 6 bases and J by 6 bases, leaving 18 bases between them. Germline V gene lookup returns CDR1 MDHEN and CDR2 SYDVKM. The CDR3 has 14 residues. Here the CDR3 reads CASSTNRASREQYF. The CDR3 bases are TGTGCCAGCAGCACGAACAGGGCCTCTCGCGAGCAGTACTTC.

The chain uses TRBV20-1 and TRBJ2-4; TRBD2 matches at 8 bases. The J call could be wrong; TRBJ2-7 is a better fit for the DNA end. The germline V gene encodes CDR1 DFQATT and CDR2 SNEGSKA (reference sequence). This CDR3 has 18 amino acids. CDR3: CSAREQGPVRAGAYEQYF. The CDR3 DNA reads TGCAGTGCTAGAGAGCAGGGTCCGGTACGAGCGGGAGCCTACGAGCAGTACTTC.

In DNA form, the CDR3 reads TGTGCCAGCAGTTACCGGACCGGCAGCCCCAGGGAGCAGTACTTC. Translated, it gives CASSYRTGSPREQYF. The chain has TRBV6-6 and TRBJ2-7; D ambiguous. The V and J ends lost 2 bases and 7 bases respectively, with 18 bases between them. The CDR3 runs 15 residues. Germline V gene sequence: CDR1 MNHNY, CDR2 SVGAGI (reference sequence).

A few counts support this clonotype. J is TRBJ2-6 and V is TRBV25-1; D ambiguous. Germline-derived CDR1 and CDR2 are MGHDK and SYGVNS. The V and J ends lost 4 bases and 0 bases respectively, with 10 bases between them. The CDR3 loop spans 16 amino acids. The CDR3 here is CASSADRDSGANVLTF. The CDR3 coding sequence is TGTGCCAGCAGTGCGGACCGCGACTCTGGGGCCAACGTCCTGACTTTC.

V gene TRBV14 combines with J gene TRBJ2-1, with 8 bases fitting TRBD2. V was clipped by 3 bases and J by 10 bases; unmatched bases: 8. This CDR3 region has 14 residues. CDR1 and CDR2 (germline): SGHDN, FVKESK. The CDR3 DNA reads TGTGCCAGCAGCCAGGGACTAGGGATCGGAGAGCAGTTCTTC. The encoded protein is CASSQGLGIGEQFF.